Following are 27 T cell receptor beta chains from one sample sequenced in a study of T cells in Graves' hyperthyroidism and ophthalmopathy. Using RNA transcripts as the source, TCR beta CDR3 regions were amplified. HTBI primers were employed in a first-round RT-PCR of the TCR CDR3. Using its own MiXCR run on the multiplex PCR reads, TCRdb lists one record per CDR3 protein. The table has around 250,000 distinct CDR3 sequences, roughly 14% seen once. The sample consisted of blood. The receptors come from a middle-aged woman with Graves' hyperthyroidism that later progressed to Graves' ophthalmopathy.

This sequence joins TRBV4-1 and TRBJ2-3, with TRBD2 identical over 13 bases. J lost 2 bases, V lost 3 bases, and 8 bases had no gene match. The germline gives CDR1 MGHRA, CDR2 YSYEKL. CDR3 length: 18 amino acids. The DNA of the CDR3 is TGCGCCAGCAGCCAGATTTGGACTAGCGGGAGAATCACAGATACGCAGTATTTT. As protein: CASSQIWTSGRITDTQYF.

This clonotype was found many times. The V gene is TRBV9, the J gene TRBJ2-7, with 10 bases lining up with TRBD1. Germline trimming cut 2 bases from V and 5 bases from J; bases unmatched to any gene: 7. The CDR3 runs 15 residues. The V gene's germline CDR1 is SGDLS and CDR2 YYNGEE. As DNA, the CDR3 is TGTGCCAGCAGCGTCACCGGGACAGGGGACCACGAGCAGTACTTC. Translated: CASSVTGTGDHEQYF.

This clonotype was counted at least ten times. CDR3: CASSLVTDGYEQYF. As DNA, the CDR3 is TGTGCCAGCAGCTTAGTCACGGACGGCTACGAGCAGTACTTC. V and J are TRBV7-9 and TRBJ2-7, with D hard to call. V was clipped by 1 base and J by 3 bases, with 10 bases between them. The length of the CDR3 is 14 residues. CDR1 is SEHNR and CDR2 is FQNEAQ in the germline V gene (reference sequence).

This clonotype was detected many times. The chain uses TRBV19 and TRBJ2-7; D may match TRBD1 or TRBD2 (5 bases each). This CDR3 comprises 15 residues. CDR1 and CDR2 from the germline V gene are LNHDA and SQIVND (reference sequence). V dropped 4 bases and J dropped 7 bases, with 20 bases sitting between them. CDR3 amino acids: CASSTLRDVEGEQYF. CDR3 bases: TGTGCCAGTAGTACTCTCCGGGACGTCGAGGGGGAGCAGTACTTC.

A few counts support this clonotype. The chain links TRBV27 to TRBJ2-2; 11 nucleotides match TRBD2. Germline V lookup: CDR1 MNHEY, CDR2 SMNVEV (reference sequence). This CDR3 is 16 amino acids long. V dropped 0 bases and J dropped 6; count of bases not matched to a gene: 3. CDR3 amino acids: CASSLSTSGSPGELFF. The CDR3 region has the DNA TGTGCCAGCAGTTTATCTACTAGCGGGAGTCCCGGGGAGCTGTTTTTT.

This clonotype was counted at least ten times. The rearrangement uses TRBV5-1 and TRBJ1-2, with D perhaps matching TRBD1 (5 bases). The V end was cut by 4 bases, the J end by 5 bases, with 15 bases between. Germline V gives CDR1 SGHRS, CDR2 YFSETQ. This CDR3 has 14 residues. CDR3 nucleotides: TGCGCCAGCAGCCGGGACCCAGTTACTTATGGCTACACCTTC. It encodes CASSRDPVTYGYTF.

In its sample, this clonotype was seen many times. For the CDR3, the DNA is TGCAGTGCTCCCTTAGCGGGAGGGGGTACAGATACGCAGTATTTT. Protein: CSAPLAGGGTDTQYF. The chain has TRBV20-1 and TRBJ2-3; 11 bases agree with TRBD2. Germline CDR1 reads DFQATT; CDR2 reads SNEGSKA (reference sequence). The V gene end was trimmed by 5 bases and the J gene end by 3 bases; junction bases not matched to a gene: 7. This CDR3 is 15 amino acids long.

This clonotype occurred many times. The rearrangement uses TRBV27 and TRBJ2-2; D remains unclear. V was clipped by 2 bases and J by 4 bases, with 8 bases between them. The CDR3 is 14 amino acids. Germline values: CDR1 MNHEY, CDR2 SMNVEV (reference sequence). CDR3 in DNA: TGTGCCAGCAGTTTACATCCGGGCACCGGGGAGCTGTTTTTT. It specifies CASSLHPGTGELFF.

The table lists this clonotype with many counts. At one end the junction does not follow the germline gene, possibly because of a read error. The chain recombines TRBV7-7 with TRBJ2-3; D gene unclear. CDR3 length: 13 residues. Germline V gene sequence: CDR1 SSHAT, CDR2 FNYEAQ (reference sequence). The CDR3 loop is CASSPPSRDTQYF. CDR3 bases: TGTGCTAGCAGCCCTCCGTCAAGGGATACGCAGTATTTT.

The CDR3 reads CSASPQGAVTGELFF. CDR3 nucleotides: TGCAGTGCTAGTCCTCAGGGGGCGGTCACCGGGGAGCTGTTTTTT. This chain links TRBV20-1 with TRBJ2-2; 8 bases are shared with TRBD1. Germline V gives CDR1 DFQATT, CDR2 SNEGSKA (reference sequence). The CDR3 is 15 amino acids. The V and J ends lost 3 bases and 4 bases, in that order; junction bases with no gene match: 7.

This rearrangement joins TRBV20-1 to TRBJ2-1; no definite D call. Germline CDR1 DFQATT, CDR2 SNEGSKA (reference sequence). The CDR3 runs to 13 residues. V lost 6 bases and J lost 2, with 11 bases in between. CDR3 DNA sequence: TGCAGTGCCCCGGGCCCGGCCTACAATGAGCAGTTCTTC. Encoded protein: CSAPGPAYNEQFF.

The table lists this clonotype with a few counts. CDR3 DNA sequence: TGTGCCAGCAGTTTAGCAGGGGTCCACGAGCAGTACTTC. Translation: CASSLAGVHEQYF. V and J are TRBV28 and TRBJ2-7; D is possibly TRBD1 (6 bases). V shed 2 bases and J shed 5 bases, with 10 bases lying between them. Germline V lookup: CDR1 MDHEN, CDR2 SYDVKM. This CDR3 comprises 13 residues.

The table lists this clonotype with many counts. This chain uses TRBV29-1 with TRBJ2-3; D remains unclear. Germline V gene sequence: CDR1 SQVTM, CDR2 ANQGSEA. The CDR3 loop spans 13 amino acids. V shed 4 bases and J shed 2 bases, with 10 bases lying between them. The CDR3 region has the DNA TGCAGCGTTGGAGGTCGGTTCACAGATACGCAGTATTTT. Translating it yields CSVGGRFTDTQYF.

This clonotype occurred many times. The rearrangement joins TRBV28 to TRBJ1-2; TRBD1 agrees at 7 bases. The germline V gene encodes CDR1 MDHEN and CDR2 SYDVKM. V shed 6 bases, J shed 3 bases, and the junction held 4 bases outside the gene matches. The CDR3 is 13 amino acids. CDR3 protein: CASSSGTDYGYTF. The DNA for the CDR3 is TGTGCCAGCAGCTCCGGGACAGACTATGGCTACACCTTC.

This clonotype has ten or more counts. This chain uses TRBV7-8 with TRBJ2-1; 7 positions match TRBD2. There are 16 residues in the CDR3. The germline gives CDR1 SGHVS, CDR2 FQNEAQ. V gave up 8 bases and J gave up 2 bases; unmatched junction bases: 12. CDR3 loop: CASGTSAPPPYNEQFF. The DNA for the CDR3 is TGTGCCAGCGGAACTAGCGCGCCACCACCCTACAATGAGCAGTTCTTC.

The table lists this clonotype with many counts. CDR3 residues: CASSEVHSYTDTQYF. The CDR3 DNA follows: TGTGCCAGCAGTGAAGTCCACAGTTACACAGATACGCAGTATTTT. J is TRBJ2-3 and V is TRBV6-1; D is uncertain. This CDR3 is built from 15 residues. Trimming left V 1 base short and J 2 bases short, with 10 bases between. CDR1 is MNHNS and CDR2 is SASEGT in the germline V gene.

This clonotype has a count of ten or more. The chain couples TRBV9 to TRBJ2-5; TRBD2 agrees at 7 bases. This CDR3 contains 13 residues. With 2 bases clipped from V and 7 bases from J, the junction kept 5 bases outside the gene matches. Germline loops: CDR1 SGDLS, CDR2 YYNGEE. The CDR3 loop is CASSVREGMTQYF. The DNA for the CDR3 is TGTGCCAGCAGCGTGAGGGAGGGGATGACCCAGTACTTC.

This chain connects TRBV12-3 or TRBV12-4 to TRBJ2-7, with no clear D. This CDR3 comprises 15 residues. The V gene lost 5 bases and the J gene lost 1 base, with 15 bases spanning the gap. The CDR3 coding sequence is TGTGCCAGCAGTACGGATGGACCGGGTTCCTACGAGCAGTACTTC. This encodes CASSTDGPGSYEQYF.

The table lists this clonotype with many counts. The chain links TRBV3-1 to TRBJ2-7; D gene uncertain. V was shortened by 5 bases and J by 6 bases, with 11 bases between the two germline ends. Germline-derived CDR1 and CDR2 are LGHDT and YNNKEL (reference sequence). CDR3 size: 12 residues. The CDR3 region has the DNA TGTGCCAGCAGCTCGACACTCAGCGAGCAGTACTTC. Residues: CASSSTLSEQYF.

This chain connects TRBV3-1 to TRBJ2-7; maybe TRBD2 (5 bases). CDR1 LGHDT and CDR2 YNNKEL come from the germline V gene (reference sequence). V lost 0 bases, J lost 7 bases, and 19 bases lay in between. The CDR3 contains 16 residues. The CDR3 region has the DNA TGTGCCAGCAGCCAAGATTATTGGACTCCCCGCCGGGAGCAGTACTTC. Translation: CASSQDYWTPRREQYF.

The chain couples TRBV12-3 or TRBV12-4 to TRBJ2-1, with TRBD1 as a possible D gene (6 bases). The CDR3 sequence is 14 residues long. V was trimmed by 8 bases and J by 8 bases, leaving 19 bases between them. In DNA, the CDR3 is TGTGCCAGCGGTCTCGAGGGACATTTCGATGAGCAGTTCTTC. Translated: CASGLEGHFDEQFF.

This clonotype was counted ten times or more. This rearrangement joins TRBV29-1 to TRBJ1-2; perhaps TRBD1 as D (5 bases). V lost 2 bases to trimming and J lost 3 bases, with 7 bases between them. Germline V CDR1 and CDR2: SQVTM, ANQGSEA. CDR3 length equals 12 residues. For the CDR3, the DNA is TGCAGCGTTGAAACCAGGGACTATGGCTACACCTTC. This codes for CSVETRDYGYTF. Variable domain in full (rest from reference TRBV29-1 and TRBJ1-2): SAVISQKPSRDICQRGTSLTIQCQVDSQVTMMFWYRQQPGQSLTLIATANQGSEATYESGFVIDKFPISRPNLTFSTLTVSNMSPEDSSIYLCSVETRDYGYTFGSGTRLTVV.

This clonotype was detected ten times or more. The chain carries TRBV6-1 and TRBJ2-7, with a weak D call TRBD1 (7 bases). The CDR3 contains 15 residues. The V end was cut by 5 bases, the J end by 8 bases, with 22 bases between. The germline gives CDR1 MNHNS, CDR2 SASEGT. The CDR3 bases are TGTGCCAGCAGTCCCCGCTCAGGGGGGTCTGTTCAGCAGTACTTC. Protein product: CASSPRSGGSVQQYF.

This clonotype appeared many times. This rearrangement joins TRBV20-1 to TRBJ2-5, with 8 positions matching TRBD2. Losses at the gene ends were 5 bases for V and 1 base for J; bases not matched to a gene: 0. Germline CDR1 and CDR2: DFQATT and SNEGSKA (reference sequence). This CDR3 is built from 12 residues. This CDR3 is CSAGTSQETQYF. Here the CDR3 DNA reads TGCAGTGCTGGGACTAGCCAAGAGACCCAGTACTTC.

The rearrangement joins TRBV4-1 to TRBJ2-5, with TRBD2 as a possible D gene (6 bases). V was cut by 1 base and J by 3 bases, with 15 bases left in between. CDR1 is MGHRA, CDR2 YSYEKL, per germline. The CDR3 runs 16 residues. In nucleotides, the CDR3 is TGCGCCAGCAGCCAAGTGGCTAGCGACCCGAAAGAGACCCAGTACTTC. Translating it yields CASSQVASDPKETQYF.

Many counts were recorded for this clonotype. The chain combines TRBV4-1 with TRBJ2-3, with TRBD1 as a possible D gene (6 bases). Germline values: CDR1 MGHRA, CDR2 YSYEKL. V lost 1 base to trimming and J lost 6 bases, with 14 bases between them. CDR3 length: 15 residues. The CDR3 sequence: CASSQGGHPPDTQYF. The DNA for the CDR3 is TGCGCCAGCAGCCAAGGGGGACACCCACCCGATACGCAGTATTTT.

Many counts were recorded for this clonotype. This sequence joins TRBV28 and TRBJ2-5; 9 nucleotides match TRBD1. J was trimmed by 9 bases and V by 5 bases; bases with no gene match: 19. The CDR3 is 17 residues long. Germline V gene sequence: CDR1 MDHEN, CDR2 SYDVKM. In nucleotides, the CDR3 is TGTGCCAGCAGTAAACTCCCCCGGACAGGGGACCCAAGGCCCCAGTACTTC. This gives the protein CASSKLPRTGDPRPQYF.